Following are 23 T cell receptor beta chains from one sample sequenced in a study of human T cells and chemical hapten exposure. The sample's time point: patch test 2, 6 weeks after DPC sensitization. The treatment is: therapeutic diphenylcyclopropenone sensitization with weekly scalp DPC. MiXCR, run by TCRdb on the RACE reads, gives a single entry per CDR3 protein. The sample records approximately 97,000 distinct CDR3 sequences, more than 9.5% being singletons. Sequences were derived from whole blood, sampled in connection with sensitization to the hapten diphenylcyclopropenone (DPC). Receptors originate from a woman aged 40 to 49 with alopecia areata. Some clones in this sample may be carry-over from other donors' samples.

This clonotype was picked up many times. The chain has TRBV5-6 and TRBJ2-1; D remains unclear. From germline, CDR1 is SGHDT and CDR2 YYEEEE. With 4 bases removed from V and 4 bases from J, the gap between germline ends came to 12 bases. The CDR3 has 14 residues. This CDR3 reads CASSAGSSYNEQFF. The CDR3 DNA follows: TGTGCCAGCAGCGCCGGAAGCAGTTACAATGAGCAGTTCTTC.

The chain has TRBV12-3 or TRBV12-4 and TRBJ1-1; D gene ambiguous. V lost 2 bases, J lost 1 base, and 5 bases lay in between. The CDR3 has 13 residues. CDR3 protein: CASSLTQNTEAFF. In DNA form, the CDR3 reads TGTGCCAGCAGTTTAACCCAGAACACTGAAGCTTTCTTT.

This clonotype was seen at least ten times. The CDR3 reads CASSPLGNQPQHF. CDR3 bases: TGCGCCAGCAGCCCTCTGGGGAATCAGCCCCAGCATTTT. The chain recombines TRBV4-3 with TRBJ1-5; D not certain. The V and J ends lost 4 bases and 4 bases respectively, with 8 bases between them. This CDR3 contains 13 residues. Per germline, CDR1 LGHNA and CDR2 YSLEER.

The chain combines TRBV6-2 or TRBV6-3 with TRBJ1-1, with unresolved D. CDR1 MNHEY and CDR2 SVGEGT come from the germline V gene. CDR3 size: 16 residues. V lost 0 bases and J lost 0, with 11 bases in between. The CDR3 coding sequence is TGTGCCAGCAGTTACTCCCGGGCCTATCTGAACACTGAAGCTTTCTTT. Translated, it gives CASSYSRAYLNTEAFF.

This clonotype was found many times. The J gene is TRBJ1-1, the V gene TRBV5-1, with a weak D call TRBD1 (5 bases). Trimming took off 4 bases at V and 2 bases at J, with 12 bases between the two ends. CDR1 is SGHRS, CDR2 YFSETQ, per germline. CDR3 length equals 14 residues. The CDR3 DNA follows: TGCGCCAGCAGCGGCCCGGGGCGAAACACTGAAGCTTTCTTT. Residues: CASSGPGRNTEAFF.

This clonotype was seen at least ten times. The chain combines TRBV6-5 with TRBJ2-2; 12 nucleotides agree with TRBD2. Looked up from germline, CDR1 is MNHEY and CDR2 is SVGAGI. This CDR3 contains 21 residues. With V trimmed by 4 bases and J by 6 bases, 21 bases remained unmatched. The CDR3 loop is CASSSMRALAGGPEGAGELFF. The CDR3 DNA sequence: TGTGCCAGCAGTTCCATGCGTGCGCTAGCGGGAGGGCCGGAGGGGGCCGGGGAGCTGTTTTTT.

This clonotype was observed at least ten times. The chain is built from TRBV28 and TRBJ2-7; weak D call: TRBD1 (6 bases). Per the germline V gene, CDR1 is MDHEN and CDR2 is SYDVKM. The CDR3 runs 15 residues. The V and J ends lost 3 bases and 2 bases respectively, with 14 bases between them. As DNA, the CDR3 is TGTGCCAGCAGTTTGAGGCAGGGGAATACCTACGAGCAGTACTTC. It specifies CASSLRQGNTYEQYF.

This clonotype appeared many times. The CDR3: CASSFYSLNEKLFF. The CDR3 DNA is TGTGCCAGCAGTTTTTATAGCTTAAATGAAAAACTGTTTTTT. The chain employs TRBV12-3 or TRBV12-4 and TRBJ1-4; D remains ambiguous. Trimming removed 3 bases from V and 5 bases from J, with 10 bases in between. The CDR3 is made up of 14 amino acids.

This clonotype was detected only a few times. This chain links TRBV20-1 with TRBJ2-1, with D perhaps assigned TRBD1 or TRBD2 (5 bases each). Germline V gene lookup returns CDR1 DFQATT and CDR2 SNEGSKA (reference sequence). There are 14 residues in the CDR3. V lost 3 bases and J 9 bases, leaving 18 bases between the germline ends. The CDR3 nucleotides are TGCAGTGCTAGTGGGGACCCCGCATGGGGTGAGCAGTTCTTC. Its protein is CSASGDPAWGEQFF.

This clonotype has at least ten counts. The chain employs TRBV20-1 and TRBJ1-2, with 8 bases matching TRBD1. This CDR3 comprises 14 residues. Germline V gene data show CDR1 as DFQATT and CDR2 as SNEGSKA (reference sequence). The ends lost 3 bases at V and 4 bases at J; junction bases unmatched: 7. In DNA, the CDR3 is TGCAGTGCTAGTAATTTCGGACAGGGCTATGGCTACACCTTC. It is translated as CSASNFGQGYGYTF.

Notes on this clonotype: A single base separates this from a much larger clone, so it may be a read error. The V gene is TRBV6-2 or TRBV6-3, the J gene TRBJ2-1; either TRBD1 or TRBD2 may supply D (5 bases each). This CDR3 has 14 amino acids. The germline CDR1 and CDR2 sequences are MNHEY and SVGEGT. V dropped 6 bases and J dropped 5 bases, with 14 bases sitting between them. The CDR3 DNA sequence: TGTGCCAGCAGACGGGGCGCGGCAGACAATGAGCAGTTCTTC. Translating it yields CASRRGAADNEQFF.

Comment on this clonotype: Only one base separates this from a far larger clonotype, so it likely reflects a read error. V gene TRBV5-4 combines with J gene TRBJ2-3; 10 nucleotides agree with TRBD2. J was trimmed by 2 bases and V by 2 bases; bases with no gene match: 2. This CDR3 region has 15 residues. Germline V gene lookup returns CDR1 SGHNT and CDR2 YYREEE (reference sequence). CDR3 nucleotide sequence: TGTGCCAGCAGCTTCACTAGCGGGACCACAGATACGCAGTATTTT. Translation: CASSFTSGTTDTQYF. The entire variable domain, with the rest obtained from reference TRBV5-4 and TRBJ2-3, is as follows: ETGVTQSPTHLIKTRGQQVTLRCSSQSGHNTVSWYQQALGQGPQFIFQYYREEENGRGNFPPRFSGLQFPNYSSELNVNALELDDSALYLCASSFTSGTTDTQYFGPGTRLTVL.

This chain connects TRBV6-5 to TRBJ2-2, with a possible D match to TRBD2 (6 bases). The CDR3 is 13 amino acids. V gave up 6 bases and J gave up 6 bases, with 11 bases separating them. The germline V gene encodes CDR1 MNHEY and CDR2 SVGAGI. Here the CDR3 DNA reads TGTGCCAGCAGGGACCGGGGGTCCGGGGAGCTGTTTTTT. This sequence encodes CASRDRGSGELFF.

This clonotype was seen a handful of times. The CDR3 spells CASSSNRGTAEAFF. DNA of the CDR3: TGCGCCAGCAGCTCGAACCGGGGGACAGCCGAAGCTTTCTTT. The rearrangement joins TRBV5-1 to TRBJ1-1; 7 bases are a match to TRBD1. J was trimmed by 8 bases and V by 3 bases; bases with no gene match: 10. The CDR3 contains 14 residues. The germline CDR1 and CDR2 sequences are SGHRS and YFSETQ.

The chain links TRBV6-5 to TRBJ2-5; no firm D call. The CDR3 has 12 residues. The V end lost 5 bases, the J end lost 7 bases, and 11 bases lay between the germline ends. CDR1 is MNHEY and CDR2 is SVGAGI in the germline V gene. The chain's CDR3 is CASSNERATQYF. Here the CDR3 DNA reads TGTGCCAGCAGTAACGAAAGAGCGACCCAGTACTTC.

The chain recombines TRBV29-1 with TRBJ2-7; D is unclear. Germline-derived CDR1 and CDR2 are SQVTM and ANQGSEA. The CDR3 spans 11 residues. Trimming took 6 bases from V and 3 from J, leaving 9 bases between them. The chain's CDR3 is CSVGRNYEQYF. The DNA of the CDR3 is TGCAGCGTCGGACGTAACTACGAGCAGTACTTC.

This clonotype was counted between two and nine times. The chain links TRBV4-2 to TRBJ2-1, with 8 positions matching TRBD1. CDR1 is LGHNA and CDR2 is YNFKEQ in the germline V gene. With 0 bases clipped from V and 3 bases from J, the junction kept 4 bases outside the gene matches. This CDR3 comprises 16 residues. CDR3 region: CASSQDRTGFYNEQFF. The CDR3 nucleotides are TGTGCCAGCAGCCAAGACCGGACAGGGTTCTACAATGAGCAGTTCTTC.

This clonotype was seen only a few times. The chain joins TRBV28 to TRBJ2-1; 10 nucleotides agree with TRBD1. The CDR3 is 16 amino acids. The J segment lost 8 bases and the V segment lost 5 bases, leaving 12 bases of the junction unmatched. The germline V gene has CDR1 MDHEN and CDR2 SYDVKM. The DNA for the CDR3 is TGTGCCAGCAGTCTCAGACAGGGGGCGCTTATCCATGAGCAGTTCTTC. Amino acids: CASSLRQGALIHEQFF.

The V call is TRBV20-1, the J call TRBJ2-7; weak D call: TRBD2 (6 bases). Germline V gene lookup returns CDR1 DFQATT and CDR2 SNEGSKA (reference sequence). This CDR3 spans 12 amino acids. The V gene lost 6 bases and the J gene lost 4 bases, with 13 bases spanning the gap. CDR3 DNA sequence: TGCAGTGCCGGGAGCCGGGGTTACGAGCAGTACTTC. Its protein is CSAGSRGYEQYF.

The chain carries TRBV12-3 or TRBV12-4 and TRBJ2-2; possibly TRBD2 for D (5 bases). CDR3 length equals 14 residues. V lost 7 bases and J 1 base, leaving 10 bases between the germline ends. CDR3 sequence reads: CASKGGLNTGELFF. The CDR3 DNA sequence: TGTGCCAGCAAGGGCGGGTTGAACACCGGGGAGCTGTTTTTT.

The genes are TRBV3-1 and TRBJ1-5; no firm D call. The germline CDR1 and CDR2 sequences are LGHDT and YNNKEL (reference sequence). The V gene lost 5 bases and the J gene lost 0 bases, with 20 bases spanning the gap. CDR3 length: 18 amino acids. The CDR3 loop is CASSDGGRRTDSNQPQHF. In nucleotides, the CDR3 is TGTGCCAGCAGCGACGGTGGACGGCGAACTGATAGCAATCAGCCCCAGCATTTT.

V gene TRBV28 combines with J gene TRBJ1-2; D unresolved. V lost 1 base and J 6 bases, leaving 12 bases between the germline ends. This CDR3 is built from 14 residues. In germline, CDR1 is MDHEN, CDR2 SYDVKM. CDR3 bases: TGTGCCAGCAGTTTATTAGGGAGTCAAGATGGCTACACCTTC. Its translation: CASSLLGSQDGYTF.

Only a few counts were recorded for this clonotype. The rearrangement joins TRBV5-5 to TRBJ1-4; 8 nucleotides line up with TRBD1. Germline-derived CDR1 and CDR2 are SGHKS and YYEKEE (reference sequence). Trimming removed 2 bases from V and 7 bases from J; junction bases left unmatched: 7. The length of the CDR3 is 15 residues. CDR3: CASSLGQGNGEKLFF. Here the CDR3 DNA reads TGTGCCAGCAGCTTAGGACAGGGCAACGGTGAAAAACTGTTTTTT.